This record covers a single TCR beta chain. Other DNA sequences in the sample encode the same CDR3. The data were taken from a study of shared clonotypes between healthy human individuals. TCRdb's copy holds only in-frame clones and misses some; the assay was immunoSEQ multiplex PCR. The sample holds hundreds of thousands of clones; approximately 96% are singletons and the top ten take 0.11%. CD45RO-negative, CCR7-positively selected cells formed the naive CD8 fraction, excluding terminally differentiated effector memory CD45RA+ cells. Germline CDR1 is MNHEY and CDR2 is SMNVEV (reference sequence). CDR3 size: 13 residues. Trimming cost V 3 bases and J 1 base, with 4 bases left between them.

This clonotype originated in a woman aged 25 to 39 in good health. The sequencing input was naive CD8+ T cells sorted from blood. The genes are TRBV27 and TRBJ2-1; no definite D call. CDR3 sequence: CASSFGSYNEQFF. The CDR3 nucleotides are TGTGCCAGCAGTTTCGGATCCTACAATGAGCAGTTCTTC.